These T cell receptor beta chains were read from a single sample in a study of cytomegalovirus exposure and HLA in healthy donors. Assay: immunoSEQ multiplex PCR; the TCRdb copy retains only in-frame clones and omits some. This table has 100,000 or so clones, roughly 76% appearing once. Sequencing was performed on PBMCs. The receptors here all came from a man under 40 in good health and CMV-seropositive. The CDR3 runs from the conserved cysteine through the conserved F or W. Fields, in order: clone size, V gene, J gene, D gene, CDR3 protein, CDR3 DNA. The D gene is left open where the match is weak. Part of the rows lack a size; the others show once, few, many or a class for expanded clones.

clone_size: .; v_call: TRBV2; j_call: TRBJ2-1; d_call: TRBD2; cdr3_aa: CASSEIGLAAYNEQFF; cdr3_nt: TGTGCCAGCAGTGAGATCGGACTAGCGGCCTACAATGAGCAGTTCTTC
clone_size: .; v_call: TRBV27; j_call: TRBJ1-6; d_call: .; cdr3_aa: CASSLGGGSPLHF; cdr3_nt: TGTGCCAGCAGTTTGGGGGGGGGATCACCCCTCCACTTT
clone_size: .; v_call: TRBV10-3; j_call: TRBJ1-3; d_call: TRBD1; cdr3_aa: CAITGTASGNTIYF; cdr3_nt: TGTGCCATCACCGGGACAGCCTCTGGAAACACCATATATTTT
clone_size: .; v_call: TRBV19; j_call: TRBJ1-1; d_call: .; cdr3_aa: CASSTYRNTEAFF; cdr3_nt: TGTGCCAGTAGTACTTACAGAAACACTGAAGCTTTCTTT
clone_size: .; v_call: TRBV5-5; j_call: TRBJ2-2; d_call: .; cdr3_aa: CASSLSTTNTGELFF; cdr3_nt: TGTGCCAGCAGCCTCTCGACTACGAACACCGGGGAGCTGTTTTTT
clone_size: .; v_call: TRBV19; j_call: TRBJ1-1; d_call: .; cdr3_aa: CASSPSGNTEAFF; cdr3_nt: TGTGCCAGTAGTCCGTCAGGTAACACTGAAGCTTTCTTT
clone_size: .; v_call: TRBV5-1; j_call: TRBJ2-2; d_call: .; cdr3_aa: CASSFQTGTQNTGELFF; cdr3_nt: TGCGCCAGCAGCTTCCAGACCGGGACACAAAACACCGGGGAGCTGTTTTTT
clone_size: .; v_call: TRBV25-1; j_call: TRBJ1-4; d_call: TRBD1; cdr3_aa: CASSRGTGAEKLFF; cdr3_nt: TGTGCCAGCAGCCGAGGGACAGGGGCTGAAAAACTGTTTTTT
clone_size: .; v_call: TRBV6-1; j_call: TRBJ1-6; d_call: TRBD1; cdr3_aa: CASSELGQGVPLHF; cdr3_nt: TGTGCCAGCAGTGAACTAGGACAGGGGGTACCCCTCCACTTT
clone_size: .; v_call: TRBV30; j_call: TRBJ2-4; d_call: TRBD2; cdr3_aa: CASERGGAKNIQYF; cdr3_nt: TGTGCCTCTGAGCGGGGTGGAGCCAAAAACATTCAGTACTTC
clone_size: .; v_call: TRBV14; j_call: TRBJ2-5; d_call: TRBD2; cdr3_aa: CASSQMGLAGGIQETQYF; cdr3_nt: TGTGCCAGCAGCCAGATGGGACTAGCGGGGGGTATTCAAGAGACCCAGTACTTC
clone_size: .; v_call: TRBV28; j_call: TRBJ1-1; d_call: .; cdr3_aa: CASSYPGHQNTEAFF; cdr3_nt: TGTGCCAGCAGTTACCCAGGCCACCAGAACACTGAAGCTTTCTTT
clone_size: .; v_call: TRBV25-1; j_call: TRBJ2-2; d_call: .; cdr3_aa: CASTQTGIGELFF; cdr3_nt: TGTGCCAGCACCCAAACAGGGATCGGGGAGCTGTTTTTT
clone_size: .; v_call: TRBV7-9; j_call: TRBJ2-7; d_call: .; cdr3_aa: CASSLGGDTYEQYF; cdr3_nt: TGTGCCAGCAGCTTAGGGGGAGATACCTACGAGCAGTACTTC
clone_size: .; v_call: TRBV7-3; j_call: TRBJ1-1; d_call: .; cdr3_aa: CASSPAGNTEAFF; cdr3_nt: TGTGCCAGCAGCCCGGCAGGGAACACTGAAGCTTTCTTT
clone_size: .; v_call: TRBV5-6; j_call: TRBJ2-7; d_call: .; cdr3_aa: CASSLLVGEGEQYF; cdr3_nt: TGTGCCAGCAGCTTATTGGTGGGTGAGGGCGAGCAGTACTTC
clone_size: .; v_call: TRBV7-9; j_call: TRBJ1-2; d_call: .; cdr3_aa: CASSAVDMYGYTF; cdr3_nt: TGTGCCAGCAGCGCTGTGGACATGTATGGCTACACCTTC
clone_size: .; v_call: TRBV30; j_call: TRBJ1-2; d_call: TRBD1; cdr3_aa: CAWRLGTGDYGYTF; cdr3_nt: TGTGCCTGGAGGCTGGGGACAGGGGACTATGGCTACACCTTC
clone_size: .; v_call: TRBV5-8; j_call: TRBJ1-4; d_call: .; cdr3_aa: CASTTGRGEKLFF; cdr3_nt: TGTGCCAGTACAACAGGGAGGGGTGAAAAACTGTTTTTT
clone_size: few; v_call: TRBV7-8; j_call: TRBJ2-1; d_call: TRBD1; cdr3_aa: CASSSGDRGIPSNEQFF; cdr3_nt: TGTGCCAGCAGCTCGGGGGACAGGGGGATCCCTTCCAATGAGCAGTTCTTC
clone_size: .; v_call: TRBV6-1; j_call: TRBJ1-5; d_call: .; cdr3_aa: CASRYEGGNQPQHF; cdr3_nt: TGTGCCAGCAGGTATGAGGGGGGCAATCAGCCCCAGCATTTT
clone_size: .; v_call: TRBV7-2; j_call: TRBJ1-1; d_call: .; cdr3_aa: CASSPYQGLGAFF; cdr3_nt: TGTGCCAGCAGCCCATATCAGGGGTTGGGAGCTTTCTTT
clone_size: .; v_call: TRBV18; j_call: TRBJ2-7; d_call: .; cdr3_aa: CASSPRGRESYEQYF; cdr3_nt: TGTGCCAGCTCACCACGGGGCAGGGAATCCTACGAGCAGTACTTC
clone_size: few; v_call: TRBV7-2; j_call: TRBJ2-7; d_call: .; cdr3_aa: CASSLAWSSGEQYF; cdr3_nt: TGTGCCAGCAGCTTAGCTTGGTCGTCGGGAGAACAGTACTTC
clone_size: .; v_call: TRBV5-1; j_call: TRBJ2-7; d_call: TRBD1; cdr3_aa: CASSLGTDVYEQYF; cdr3_nt: TGCGCCAGCAGCCTGGGGACAGATGTCTACGAGCAGTACTTC
clone_size: .; v_call: TRBV29-1; j_call: TRBJ2-7; d_call: TRBD2; cdr3_aa: CSVDQAGETYEQYF; cdr3_nt: TGCAGCGTTGATCAAGCGGGGGAAACCTACGAGCAGTACTTC
clone_size: .; v_call: TRBV5-1; j_call: TRBJ2-3; d_call: .; cdr3_aa: CASSLVGVGTDTQYF; cdr3_nt: TGCGCCAGCAGCTTGGTCGGGGTTGGCACAGATACGCAGTATTTT
clone_size: .; v_call: TRBV6-6; j_call: TRBJ1-4; d_call: .; cdr3_aa: CASSKGRGANEKLFF; cdr3_nt: TGTGCCAGCAGCAAGGGGCGGGGAGCTAATGAAAAACTGTTTTTT
clone_size: .; v_call: TRBV10-3; j_call: TRBJ1-4; d_call: .; cdr3_aa: CAISAEGSHNEKLFF; cdr3_nt: TGTGCCATCAGTGCGGAGGGATCTCATAATGAAAAACTGTTTTTT
clone_size: once; v_call: TRBV5-1; j_call: TRBJ2-5; d_call: TRBD2; cdr3_aa: CASSLGTSGVQETQYF; cdr3_nt: TGCGCCAGCAGCCTGGGGACTAGCGGGGTCCAAGAGACCCAGTACTTC